The text below deals with one T cell receptor beta chain. Repertoires were generated with immunoSEQ multiplex PCR, while TCRdb's copy carries only in-frame clones and drops some. The table lists some 160,000 clones, roughly nine tenths of them singletons. The source of the sample is a study of blood T cell repertoires in COVID-19. This CDR3 contains 14 residues. Germline V gene lookup returns CDR1 GTSNPN and CDR2 SVGIG (reference sequence). With V trimmed by 4 bases and J by 4 bases, 5 bases remained unmatched. Sequenced: peripheral blood. The chain carries TRBV30 and TRBJ1-2; 11 bases line up with TRBD1. The source is a woman aged 70-85 years with acute or convalescent COVID-19. Here the CDR3 reads CAWTGQGVRYGYTF. Written as DNA, the CDR3 is TGTGCCTGGACGGGACAGGGGGTCCGCTATGGCTACACCTTC. The full variable domain, rest sourced from reference TRBV30 and TRBJ1-2, is SQTIHQWPATLVQPVGSPLSLECTVEGTSNPNLYWYRQAAGRGLQLLFYSVGIGQISSEVPQNLSASRPQDRQFILSSKKLLLSDSGFYLCAWTGQGVRYGYTFGSGTRLTVV.